These T cell receptor beta chains were read from a single sample in a study of metastatic and nonmetastatic thyroid tumors. TCRdb used MiXCR to call clones anew from the PCR reads. In the table there are 23,000 or so clones, more than 15% of which are singletons. Sequenced input: blood. These receptors were collected from a male donor with papillary thyroid cancer or a benign thyroid nodule (not recorded which). Some clones in this sample may be carry-over from other donors' samples. The CDR3 runs from the conserved cysteine through the conserved F or W. The order of the fields is V gene, clone size, J gene, D gene, CDR3 DNA, CDR3 protein. The D gene is left open where the match is weak. Expanded clones get a size class; other rows say once, few or many, or leave the size out.

v_gene: TRBV28
abundance: many
j_gene: TRBJ2-1
d_gene: NA
CDR3nt: TGTGCCAGCAGTTTAATAGCAATCTCCTACAATGAGCAGTTCTTC
CDR3aa: CASSLIAISYNEQFF

v_gene: TRBV5-1
abundance: NA
j_gene: TRBJ1-2
d_gene: NA
CDR3nt: TGCGCCAGCAGCTCTGCTGGACAGTATGGCTACACCTTC
CDR3aa: CASSSAGQYGYTF

v_gene: TRBV12-3/TRBV12-4
abundance: few
j_gene: TRBJ2-2
d_gene: TRBD2
CDR3nt: TGTGCCAGCATTTTTTGGCCTAGCGGGGGATGGGGGGACACCGGGGAGCTGTTTTTT
CDR3aa: CASIFWPSGGWGDTGELFF

v_gene: TRBV30
abundance: few
j_gene: TRBJ1-1
d_gene: TRBD1
CDR3nt: TGTGCCTGGAGTGTCGGCAGGGGGACTGAAGCTTTCTTT
CDR3aa: CAWSVGRGTEAFF

v_gene: TRBV24-1
abundance: few
j_gene: TRBJ2-6
d_gene: NA
CDR3nt: TGTGCCACCCAGGGGGCGGGAGGGGCAAACGTCATGACTTTC
CDR3aa: CATQGAGGANVMTF

v_gene: TRBV9
abundance: many
j_gene: TRBJ2-7
d_gene: NA
CDR3nt: TGTGCCAGCAGCGTAGATGAAGGATCCTACGAGCAGTACTTC
CDR3aa: CASSVDEGSYEQYF

v_gene: TRBV2
abundance: NA
j_gene: TRBJ2-7
d_gene: NA
CDR3nt: TGTGCCAGCAGTTCTTTCAGGGAGGACCGAGAGCAGTACTTC
CDR3aa: CASSSFREDREQYF

v_gene: TRBV2
abundance: many
j_gene: TRBJ1-2
d_gene: NA
CDR3nt: TGTGCCAGCAGTGAAGCGCTTCTGGCCTATGGCTACACCTTC
CDR3aa: CASSEALLAYGYTF

v_gene: TRBV11-2
abundance: many
j_gene: TRBJ2-1
d_gene: NA
CDR3nt: TGTGCCAGCAGCGCGGACGATCGGAATGAGCAGTTCTTC
CDR3aa: CASSADDRNEQFF

v_gene: TRBV3-1
abundance: NA
j_gene: TRBJ2-7
d_gene: NA
CDR3nt: TGTGCCAGCAGCCAAGATACCCGCCGTTTTACCTACGAGCAGTACTTC
CDR3aa: CASSQDTRRFTYEQYF

v_gene: TRBV9
abundance: many
j_gene: TRBJ2-7
d_gene: NA
CDR3nt: TGTGCCAGCAGCGCCCGACAGAGCTCCTACGAGCAGTACTTC
CDR3aa: CASSARQSSYEQYF

v_gene: TRBV28
abundance: many
j_gene: TRBJ1-1
d_gene: NA
CDR3nt: TGTGCCAGCAGTTTGGGTGGGAACACTGAAGCTTTCTTT
CDR3aa: CASSLGGNTEAFF

v_gene: TRBV24-1
abundance: few
j_gene: TRBJ2-7
d_gene: NA
CDR3nt: TGTGCCACCAGCGCGACCGGTACCTACGAGCAGTACTTC
CDR3aa: CATSATGTYEQYF

v_gene: TRBV11-2
abundance: NA
j_gene: TRBJ1-6
d_gene: NA
CDR3nt: TGTGCCAGCAGCTTTTCCCCCCAGGTAACCTATAATTCACCCCTCCACTTT
CDR3aa: CASSFSPQVTYNSPLHF

v_gene: TRBV4-3
abundance: NA
j_gene: TRBJ2-1
d_gene: TRBD2
CDR3nt: TGCGCCAGCAGCCAAGAGGGACTAGCTGGTGAGCAGTTCTTC
CDR3aa: CASSQEGLAGEQFF

v_gene: TRBV3-1
abundance: many
j_gene: TRBJ2-3
d_gene: TRBD2
CDR3nt: TGTGCCAGCAGGGGGCGGGAGGCTATGGGGGCGCAGTATTTT
CDR3aa: CASRGREAMGAQYF

v_gene: TRBV10-3
abundance: medium-sized
j_gene: TRBJ2-2
d_gene: NA
CDR3nt: TGTGCCATCACCGAGGACGGCAGAAGGTCCGGGGAGCTGTTTTTT
CDR3aa: CAITEDGRRSGELFF

v_gene: TRBV3-1
abundance: few
j_gene: TRBJ1-2
d_gene: NA
CDR3nt: TGTGCCAGCAGCCATCGGAACGCCTATGGCTACACCTTC
CDR3aa: CASSHRNAYGYTF

v_gene: TRBV9
abundance: many
j_gene: TRBJ2-2
d_gene: NA
CDR3nt: TGTGCCAGCAGCGTCGACCTAATCGGGGAGCTGTTTTTT
CDR3aa: CASSVDLIGELFF

v_gene: TRBV5-1
abundance: many
j_gene: TRBJ2-6
d_gene: TRBD1
CDR3nt: TGCGCCAGCAGCTTGGCCCCCCCGGGACAGGGTACCGGGGCCAACGTCCTGACTTTC
CDR3aa: CASSLAPPGQGTGANVLTF

v_gene: TRBV4-1
abundance: many
j_gene: TRBJ1-6
d_gene: NA
CDR3nt: TGCGCCAGCAGCCAAGGGGCAGGGTCACCCCTCCACTTT
CDR3aa: CASSQGAGSPLHF